One and the same sample provided the 17 T cell receptor beta chains below, sequenced in a study of T cells in Graves' hyperthyroidism and ophthalmopathy. There were TCR beta CDR3 regions amplified from RNA transcripts. HTBI primers were employed in a first-round RT-PCR of the TCR CDR3. One entry per CDR3 protein results from TCRdb running MiXCR on the multiplex PCR reads. The sample carries approximately 640,000 distinct CDR3 sequences, 17% recorded once. Source material: blood. These receptor sequences come from a man aged 45-65 years with Graves' hyperthyroidism.

This chain joins TRBV2 and TRBJ2-7; TRBD1 matches 9 bases. Trimming took 6 bases from V and 9 from J; bases not matched to a gene: 3. Germline values: CDR1 SNHLY, CDR2 FYNNEI. The CDR3 is 11 amino acids. CDR3 protein: CASRTGQGQYF. In DNA form, the CDR3 reads TGTGCCAGCAGGACGGGACAGGGGCAGTACTTC.

This clonotype was picked up many times. V gene TRBV9 combines with J gene TRBJ2-3, with D perhaps matching TRBD2 (6 bases). The V end lost 2 bases, the J end lost 0 bases, and 10 bases lay between the germline ends. Germline V gives CDR1 SGDLS, CDR2 YYNGEE. The CDR3 is 15 amino acids. This CDR3 is CASSVGLPSTDTQYF. The CDR3 DNA reads TGTGCCAGCAGCGTCGGACTACCCAGCACAGATACGCAGTATTTT.

V usage is TRBV5-5 and J usage is TRBJ2-1; D is possibly TRBD1 or TRBD2 (5 bases each). CDR3 length: 15 amino acids. V was shortened by 0 bases and J by 4 bases, with 11 bases between the two germline ends. The V gene's germline CDR1 is SGHKS and CDR2 YYEKEE (reference sequence). The CDR3 loop is CASSLVGTDYNEQFF. DNA for the CDR3: TGTGCCAGCAGCTTGGTAGGGACGGATTACAATGAGCAGTTCTTC.

On this clonotype: At one of its ends the junction is not consistent with the germline gene, which may arise from a read error. The chain uses TRBV20-1 and TRBJ2-1, with a weak D call TRBD2 (7 bases). This CDR3 contains 18 residues. Germline values: CDR1 DFQATT, CDR2 SNEGSKA (reference sequence). This chain's CDR3 is CSAREGGAGKYSYDEQFF. The CDR3 nucleotides read TGCAGTGCTAGAGAAGGGGGGGCCGGCAAATACTCCTACGATGAGCAGTTCTTC.

This clonotype came up many times. The chain joins TRBV11-2 to TRBJ2-1; 11 bases map to TRBD2. J lost 9 bases, V lost 0 bases, and 10 bases had no gene match. CDR3 size: 17 residues. Per germline, CDR1 SGHAT and CDR2 FQNNGV. The DNA for the CDR3 is TGTGCCAGCAGCTTAGACATAAGACTAGCGGGATTGGGTGAGCAGTTCTTC. It is translated as CASSLDIRLAGLGEQFF.

This clonotype was recorded at least ten times. The rearrangement links TRBV10-3 to TRBJ2-5; no definite D call. The CDR3 has 15 amino acids. Trimming left V 0 bases short and J 2 bases short, with 10 bases between. Per germline, CDR1 ENHRY and CDR2 SYGVKD. CDR3 sequence: CAISESSVTQETQYF. Here the CDR3 DNA reads TGTGCCATCAGTGAGTCGTCCGTAACACAAGAGACCCAGTACTTC.

This clonotype was detected ten times or more. This chain uses TRBV29-1 with TRBJ2-6; 8 nucleotides align to TRBD1. The CDR3 covers 14 residues. The junction had 2 bases not matched to a gene; V was cut back by 5 bases and J by 2 bases. Germline values: CDR1 SQVTM, CDR2 ANQGSEA. In DNA form, the CDR3 reads TGCAGCGTTCAGGGGGCGCCTGGGGCCAACGTCCTGACTTTC. Protein product: CSVQGAPGANVLTF.

This clonotype came up many times. The V call is TRBV12-3 or TRBV12-4, the J call TRBJ2-3, with TRBD2 identical over 14 bases. The CDR3 spans 17 residues. V gave up 5 bases and J gave up 9 bases; unmatched junction bases: 13. CDR3 in DNA: TGTGCCAGCAGTCCTTCGGGACTAGCGGGAGAATTTGAGACGCAGTATTTT. Protein sequence: CASSPSGLAGEFETQYF.

The V call is TRBV6-5, the J call TRBJ2-2, with D uncertain. The CDR3 sequence is 14 residues long. Germline CDR1 is MNHEY and CDR2 is SVGAGI. The V end lost 4 bases, the J end lost 8 bases, and 14 bases lay between the germline ends. CDR3 protein: CASSLMDLGGELFF. CDR3 nucleotides: TGTGCCAGCAGTTTAATGGATTTGGGGGGGGAGCTGTTTTTT.

In this sample, this clonotype turned up many times. The chain combines TRBV25-1 with TRBJ2-7; a weak D match, TRBD1 (6 bases). The CDR3 is made up of 13 amino acids. CDR1 is MGHDK, CDR2 SYGVNS, per germline. Trimming shortened V by 6 bases and J by 3 bases, and 12 bases separated the two germline ends. CDR3 bases: TGTGCCAGCAGGCCCGGGACATTCTACGAGCAGTACTTC. Amino acid sequence: CASRPGTFYEQYF.

The rearrangement links TRBV20-1 to TRBJ2-1; 10 bases line up with TRBD2. Germline CDR1 reads DFQATT; CDR2 reads SNEGSKA (reference sequence). Trimming at V came to 2 bases and at J to 7 bases, leaving 8 bases not matched to a gene. CDR3 size: 15 residues. The CDR3 protein is CSARNLAGVRNEQFF. The CDR3 bases are TGCAGTGCTAGAAACCTAGCGGGAGTGCGGAATGAGCAGTTCTTC.

This clonotype has a handful of counts. The J gene is TRBJ1-5, the V gene TRBV28, with a weak D call TRBD1 (5 bases). Germline CDR1 is MDHEN and CDR2 is SYDVKM. The CDR3 is 16 residues long. V lost 4 bases to trimming and J lost 3 bases, with 16 bases between them. The CDR3 DNA is TGTGCCAGCAGTTCCGATGTTAGACAGAACAATCAGCCCCAGCATTTT. Protein sequence: CASSSDVRQNNQPQHF.

The chain uses TRBV20-1 and TRBJ1-5; 7 nucleotides align to TRBD1. The CDR3 loop spans 15 amino acids. The germline CDR1 and CDR2 sequences are DFQATT and SNEGSKA (reference sequence). The V gene end was trimmed by 2 bases and the J gene end by 5 bases; junction bases not matched to a gene: 9. The CDR3 sequence is CSARSPGQLDQPQHF. CDR3 bases: TGCAGTGCTAGATCTCCGGGACAGCTCGATCAGCCCCAGCATTTT.

This chain uses TRBV3-1 with TRBJ1-4; the D is unclear. There are 12 residues in the CDR3. Germline lookup yields CDR1 LGHDT and CDR2 YNNKEL (reference sequence). V was cut by 1 base and J by 10 bases, with 7 bases left in between. CDR3 DNA: TGTGCCAGCAGCCAAGCTGAAATAAAACTGTTTTTT. This translates into CASSQAEIKLFF.

Ten or more counts support this clonotype. The chain employs TRBV27 and TRBJ2-3; unclear D gene. The CDR3 is 12 amino acids. Germline V gives CDR1 MNHEY, CDR2 SMNVEV (reference sequence). V dropped 5 bases and J dropped 5 bases, with 8 bases sitting between them. DNA for the CDR3: TGTGCCAGCAGTCCACGTAGAGATACGCAGTATTTT. Its protein product is CASSPRRDTQYF.

The chain joins TRBV27 to TRBJ2-1; D is undetermined. This CDR3 is built from 15 residues. With 5 bases removed from V and 6 bases from J, the gap between germline ends came to 17 bases. From germline, CDR1 is MNHEY and CDR2 SMNVEV (reference sequence). The chain's CDR3 is CASSPPSRITNEQFF. CDR3 nucleotide sequence: TGTGCCAGCAGTCCTCCATCTCGGATCACCAATGAGCAGTTCTTC.

In this sample, this clonotype turned up many times. The CDR3 is CASSLGPTSGSTTSYNEQFF. The CDR3 bases are TGTGCCAGCAGTTTAGGGCCGACTAGCGGCTCTACTACCTCCTACAATGAGCAGTTCTTC. This chain links TRBV27 with TRBJ2-1; 9 bases align to TRBD2. Germline-derived CDR1 and CDR2 are MNHEY and SMNVEV (reference sequence). The CDR3 has 20 amino acids. V dropped 2 bases and J dropped 0; count of bases not matched to a gene: 14.